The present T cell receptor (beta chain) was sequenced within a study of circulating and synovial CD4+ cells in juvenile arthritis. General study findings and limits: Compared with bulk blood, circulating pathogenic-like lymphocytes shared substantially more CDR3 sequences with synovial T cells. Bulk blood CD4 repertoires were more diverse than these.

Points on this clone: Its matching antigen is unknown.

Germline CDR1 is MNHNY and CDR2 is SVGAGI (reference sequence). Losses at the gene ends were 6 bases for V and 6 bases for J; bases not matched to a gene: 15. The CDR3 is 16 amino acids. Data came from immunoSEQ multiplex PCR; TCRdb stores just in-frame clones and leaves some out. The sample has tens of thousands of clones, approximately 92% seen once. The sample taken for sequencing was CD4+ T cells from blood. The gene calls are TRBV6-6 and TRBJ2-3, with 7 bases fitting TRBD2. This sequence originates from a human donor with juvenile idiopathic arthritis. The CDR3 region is CASRKSPGLTHDTQYF. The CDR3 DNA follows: TGTGCCAGCAGGAAGTCCCCGGGACTAACCCACGATACGCAGTATTTT.